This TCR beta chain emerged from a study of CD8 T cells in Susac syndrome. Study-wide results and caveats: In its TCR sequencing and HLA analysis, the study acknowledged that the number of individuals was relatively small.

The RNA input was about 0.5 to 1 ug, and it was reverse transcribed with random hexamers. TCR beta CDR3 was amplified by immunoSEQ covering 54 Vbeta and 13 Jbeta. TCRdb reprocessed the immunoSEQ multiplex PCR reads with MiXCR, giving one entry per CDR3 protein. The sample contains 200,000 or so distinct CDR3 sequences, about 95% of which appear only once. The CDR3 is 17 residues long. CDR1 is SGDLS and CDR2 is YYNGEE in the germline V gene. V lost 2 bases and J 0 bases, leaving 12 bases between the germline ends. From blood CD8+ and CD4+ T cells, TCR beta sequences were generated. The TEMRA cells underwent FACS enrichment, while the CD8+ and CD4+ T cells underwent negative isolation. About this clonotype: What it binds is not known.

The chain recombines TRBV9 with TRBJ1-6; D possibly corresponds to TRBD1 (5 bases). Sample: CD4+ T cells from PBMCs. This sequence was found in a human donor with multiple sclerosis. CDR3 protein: CASSVQPGSSYNSPLHF. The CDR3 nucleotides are TGTGCCAGCAGCGTTCAGCCAGGGAGCTCCTATAATTCACCCCTCCACTTT.